The rows below give T cell receptor beta chains drawn from one sample of a study of shared clonotypes between healthy human individuals. Here immunoSEQ multiplex PCR was the method, and the copy in TCRdb shows in-frame clones only, minus some. The sample includes 950,000 to 1,200,000 clones, 60% to 80% of them seen just once. The sequenced material came from memory CD4+ T cells from PBMCs. The receptors come from a man between 18 and 35 years old in good health. Some clones in this sample may be carry-over from other donors' samples. CDR3s include the opening cysteine and the closing phenylalanine or tryptophan. The order of the fields is D gene, V gene, J gene, clone size, CDR3 protein, CDR3 DNA. The D gene is left open where the match is weak. Only some rows state a clone size, as once, few, many or a class for expanded clones.

-,TRBV28,TRBJ2-7,-,CASLDVPSYEQYF,TGTGCCAGTCTGGACGTTCCCTCCTACGAGCAGTACTTC
-,TRBV28,TRBJ1-4,-,CASSLDPEKLFF,TGTGCCAGCAGTTTAGATCCCGAAAAACTGTTTTTT
-,TRBV28,TRBJ1-5,-,CASSLVRWGQPQHF,TGTGCCAGCAGTTTGGTTCGCTGGGGTCAGCCCCAGCATTTT
TRBD1,TRBV5-4,TRBJ2-6,once,CASSLESGGVGANVLTF,TGTGCCAGCAGCTTGGAGTCAGGGGGCGTCGGGGCCAACGTCCTGACTTTC
TRBD1,TRBV5-6,TRBJ1-3,-,CASSPGTAGSGNTIYF,TGTGCCAGCAGCCCCGGGACAGCTGGCTCTGGAAACACCATATATTTT
-,TRBV5-4,TRBJ2-2,-,CASSSGISGELFF,TGTGCCAGCAGCTCCGGTATCTCCGGGGAGCTGTTTTTT
-,TRBV27,TRBJ1-3,-,CASSLKFPGLSSGNTIYF,TGTGCCAGCAGTTTGAAGTTCCCGGGCCTAAGCTCTGGAAACACCATATATTTT
-,TRBV18,TRBJ1-2,few,CASSPLSLGAQDYGYTF,TGTGCCAGCTCACCCCTTTCTCTAGGGGCGCAGGACTATGGCTACACCTTC
TRBD1,TRBV7-3,TRBJ2-1,-,CASSPRQGSYNEQFF,TGTGCCAGCAGCCCTCGACAGGGTTCCTACAATGAGCAGTTCTTC
-,TRBV28,TRBJ1-2,-,CASSSQSYGYTF,TGTGCCAGCAGTTCACAGAGCTATGGCTACACCTTC
-,TRBV2,TRBJ2-3,-,CASSEALLASDTQYF,TGTGCCAGCAGTGAAGCGCTTCTGGCTTCGGATACGCAGTATTTT
-,TRBV30,TRBJ1-6,-,CAWSVDRNSPLHF,TGTGCCTGGAGTGTCGACAGGAATTCACCCCTCCACTTT
-,TRBV28,TRBJ2-2,-,CASSTPGELFF,TGTGCCAGCAGTACCCCTGGGGAGCTGTTTTTT
TRBD1,TRBV7-2,TRBJ1-5,-,CASSLDRGVNQPQHF,TGTGCCAGCAGCTTAGACAGGGGGGTCAATCAGCCCCAGCATTTT
-,TRBV5-4,TRBJ2-1,-,CASSLDSGVNGNEQFF,TGTGCCAGCAGCTTGGATTCGGGGGTCAATGGGAATGAGCAGTTCTTC
-,TRBV9,TRBJ1-2,-,CASSVGGPGTFSGYTF,TGTGCCAGCAGCGTAGGGGGCCCCGGCACATTCAGCGGCTACACCTTC
TRBD1,TRBV18,TRBJ1-2,-,CASSPLGPGTGGDYGYTF,TGTGCCAGCTCTCCGCTCGGTCCCGGGACAGGGGGTGACTATGGCTACACCTTC
-,TRBV5-1,TRBJ1-1,few,CASSLGRRNTEAFF,TGCGCCAGCAGCTTGGGTCGGAGGAACACTGAAGCTTTCTTT
-,TRBV19,TRBJ2-1,-,CASSRLGGVVNEQFF,TGTGCCAGTAGTCGGTTGGGGGGAGTTGTAAATGAGCAGTTCTTC
-,TRBV7-7,TRBJ2-7,-,CASSSGEDGYEQYF,TGTGCCAGCAGCTCGGGGGAGGATGGCTACGAGCAGTACTTC
TRBD1,TRBV28,TRBJ2-7,many,CASSPPTGLSYEQYF,TGTGCCAGCAGTCCGCCGACAGGGCTCTCCTACGAGCAGTACTTC
-,TRBV7-9,TRBJ2-7,-,CASSPGQTLYEQYF,TGTGCCAGCAGCCCAGGACAGACCCTCTACGAGCAGTACTTC
-,TRBV6-1,TRBJ1-4,-,CASERGTADNEKLFF,TGTGCCAGCGAGAGGGGTACAGCCGATAATGAAAAACTGTTTTTT
-,TRBV18,TRBJ2-1,-,CASSPQRDYNEQFF,TGTGCCAGCTCACCCCAGCGAGATTACAATGAGCAGTTCTTC
TRBD1,TRBV5-1,TRBJ1-2,-,CASSPGQGFYGYTF,TGCGCCAGCAGTCCGGGACAGGGGTTCTATGGCTACACCTTC
TRBD1,TRBV6-5,TRBJ1-3,-,CASRDRMFGNTIYF,TGTGCCAGCAGGGACAGGATGTTCGGAAACACCATATATTTT
-,TRBV20-1,TRBJ1-2,-,CSARDRVNTF,TGCAGTGCTAGAGACAGGGTGAACACCTTC
TRBD1,TRBV7-8,TRBJ1-2,few,CASSRPDRGYGYTF,TGTGCCAGCAGCAGGCCCGACAGGGGCTATGGCTACACCTTC
TRBD2,TRBV30,TRBJ2-1,-,CAWRLAGGYNEQFF,TGTGCCTGGAGACTAGCGGGAGGCTACAATGAGCAGTTCTTC
-,TRBV29-1,TRBJ2-5,-,CSAPPAGTPQETQYF,TGCAGCGCACCCCCGGCAGGGACTCCTCAGGAGACCCAGTACTTC
-,TRBV30,TRBJ1-1,few,CAWETALEAFF,TGTGCCTGGGAGACAGCCCTTGAAGCTTTCTTT
TRBD1,TRBV18,TRBJ1-2,-,CASSYRQGSYGYTF,TGTGCCAGCTCATACCGACAGGGGTCCTATGGCTACACCTTC
-,TRBV6-5,TRBJ1-2,-,CASSLDSAPGGYTF,TGTGCCAGCAGCCTAGACAGTGCCCCAGGGGGCTACACCTTC
TRBD1,TRBV28,TRBJ1-5,-,CASYSQGAGGNQPQHF,TGTGCCAGCTACTCCCAGGGGGCGGGGGGCAATCAGCCCCAGCATTTT
-,TRBV7-2,TRBJ1-6,-,CASSLPRGYSPLHF,TGTGCCAGCAGCTTGCCCAGGGGATATTCACCCCTCCACTTT
TRBD2,TRBV5-1,TRBJ2-3,-,CASSSGVAGEADTQYF,TGCGCCAGCAGCTCGGGAGTAGCGGGAGAGGCAGATACGCAGTATTTT
-,TRBV5-1,TRBJ1-3,-,CASGTGGIGNTIYF,TGCGCCAGCGGCACCGGGGGGATTGGAAACACCATATATTTT
-,TRBV4-1,TRBJ2-7,-,CASSLVPGHDSYEQYF,TGCGCCAGCAGCTTAGTGCCGGGACACGATTCCTACGAGCAGTACTTC
TRBD1,TRBV5-1,TRBJ2-7,once,CASSFRQGYYEQYF,TGCGCCAGCAGCTTCCGACAGGGATACTACGAGCAGTACTTC
-,TRBV27,TRBJ2-7,few,CASSFLGGSTYEQYF,TGTGCCAGCAGTTTTCTTGGCGGGTCTACCTACGAGCAGTACTTC
-,TRBV13,TRBJ1-2,-,CASSFGGYYGYTF,TGTGCCAGCAGCTTTGGGGGGTACTATGGCTACACCTTC
-,TRBV28,TRBJ2-6,-,CASSPQGGGANVLTF,TGTGCCAGCAGTCCACAGGGCGGAGGGGCCAACGTCCTGACTTTC
TRBD2,TRBV5-6,TRBJ2-3,-,CASSPLGRAPDTQYF,TGTGCCAGCAGCCCTTTAGGGAGGGCCCCCGATACGCAGTATTTT
TRBD1,TRBV7-3,TRBJ1-1,-,CASSLNLGQGARAFF,TGTGCCAGCAGCTTAAACCTTGGACAGGGGGCGCGAGCTTTCTTT
-,TRBV9,TRBJ1-1,many,CASSVTQGPRDTEAFF,TGTGCCAGCAGCGTAACTCAGGGGCCGAGGGACACTGAAGCTTTCTTT
-,TRBV6-5,TRBJ2-2,-,CASSYRGAAGELFF,TGTGCCAGCAGTTATAGGGGCGCCGCCGGGGAGCTGTTTTTT
TRBD2,TRBV7-2,TRBJ2-1,-,CASSLHSGKAYNEQFF,TGTGCCAGCAGCCTACATAGCGGGAAAGCCTACAATGAGCAGTTCTTC
-,TRBV4-2,TRBJ1-2,-,CASSQEHRQSYGYTF,TGTGCCAGCAGCCAAGAACACAGGCAGTCCTATGGCTACACCTTC
-,TRBV5-4,TRBJ2-5,-,CASGAGWREITGETQYF,TGTGCCAGCGGCGCGGGTTGGAGGGAGATAACAGGGGAGACCCAGTACTTC